This T cell receptor beta chain originates from a study of neurological immune-mediated disorders. PBMCs numbering 2 million and stored at -80 C yielded the unsorted libraries. The V end was cut by 0 bases, the J end by 1 base, with 15 bases between. The germline V gene has CDR1 DFQATT and CDR2 SNEGSKA (reference sequence). CDR3 size: 16 residues. The cDNA came from 5'RACE, which used 10-nucleotide random UMIs. From the 5' RACE reads, TCRdb called clonotypes with MiXCR, one entry per CDR3 protein. The sample lists 50,000 or so distinct CDR3 sequences; approximately 3.9% were seen once. This clonotype was observed a handful of times. What it binds is unknown. Study-wide results and limits: One related-CDR3 cluster, which may be a signature, held the repertoires of 18 of 34 multiple sclerosis patients after phylogenetic grouping.

The rearrangement links TRBV20-1 to TRBJ1-1; D call uncertain. Sequencing was carried out using PBMCs. The receptor's source is a man aged 25 to 40 with multiple sclerosis. The chain's CDR3 is CSARDLRREGNTEAFF. The CDR3 DNA reads as TGCAGTGCTAGAGATTTAAGGAGGGAAGGGAACACTGAAGCTTTCTTT.